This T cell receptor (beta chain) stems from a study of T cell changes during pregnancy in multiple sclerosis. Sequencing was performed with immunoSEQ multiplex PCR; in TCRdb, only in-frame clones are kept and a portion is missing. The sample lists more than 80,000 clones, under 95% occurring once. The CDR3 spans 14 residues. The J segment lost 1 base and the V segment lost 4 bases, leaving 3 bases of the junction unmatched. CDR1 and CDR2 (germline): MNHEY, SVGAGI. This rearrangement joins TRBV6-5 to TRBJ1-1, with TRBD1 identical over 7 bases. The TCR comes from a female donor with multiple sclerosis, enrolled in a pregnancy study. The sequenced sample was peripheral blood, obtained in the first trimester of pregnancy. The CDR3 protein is CASSSGQPNTEAFF. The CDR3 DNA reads TGTGCCAGCAGTTCGGGACAGCCGAACACTGAAGCTTTCTTT.